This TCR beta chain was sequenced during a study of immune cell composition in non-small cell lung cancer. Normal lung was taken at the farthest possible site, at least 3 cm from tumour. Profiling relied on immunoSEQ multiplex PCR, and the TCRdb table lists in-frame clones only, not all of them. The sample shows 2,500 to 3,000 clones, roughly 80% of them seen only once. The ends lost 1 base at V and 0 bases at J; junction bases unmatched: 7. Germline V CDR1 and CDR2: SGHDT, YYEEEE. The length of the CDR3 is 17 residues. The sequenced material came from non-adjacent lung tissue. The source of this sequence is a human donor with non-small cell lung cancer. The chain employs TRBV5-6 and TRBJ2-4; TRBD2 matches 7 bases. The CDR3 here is CASSLREGSLAKNIQYF. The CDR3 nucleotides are TGTGCCAGCAGCTTGAGGGAGGGATCTTTAGCCAAAAACATTCAGTACTTC.